The rows below give T cell receptor beta chains drawn from one sample of a study of T cell repertoires in cytomegalovirus infection. No antigen has been assigned to these receptors. TCRdb independently ran MiXCR on the reads; one entry per CDR3 protein. The sample contains some 590,000 distinct CDR3 sequences, 35% to 50% of which appear only once. The sample in question was cultured PBMCs, obtained from culture after CMV antigen stimulation. Receptors were obtained from a human donor in good health (CMV status not recorded). Some clones in this sample may be carry-over from other donors' samples. Each CDR3 is given with its conserved first and last residue. D genes are given only for firm matches. Some rows mark clone size as missing; the rest say once, few, many or name a class of expanded clone.

D gene | clone size | J gene | V gene | CDR3 DNA | CDR3 protein
. | . | TRBJ1-5 | TRBV10-3 | TGTGCCGTAGGCCCCGGGGACGGCAATCAGCCCCAGCATTTT | CAVGPGDGNQPQHF
. | few | TRBJ1-6 | TRBV7-8 | TGTGCCAGCAGCCCAACGATGGATTCACCCCTCCACTTT | CASSPTMDSPLHF
. | . | TRBJ2-1 | TRBV11-2 | TGTGCCAGCAGCCAACAGGGATGGTCCTACAATGAGCAGTTCTTC | CASSQQGWSYNEQFF
. | few | TRBJ2-2 | TRBV10-1 | TGCGCCAGCAGTAGAGGGACGGCAACCGGGGAGCTGTTTTTT | CASSRGTATGELFF
. | . | TRBJ1-2 | TRBV12-3/TRBV12-4 | TGTGCCAGCAGTTTAGATCCCGGCTATGGCTACACCTTC | CASSLDPGYGYTF
TRBD1 | . | TRBJ1-1 | TRBV28 | TGTGCCAGCAGTTTGACGACAGGGAGGGCTGAAGCTTTCTTT | CASSLTTGRAEAFF
. | . | TRBJ2-1 | TRBV6-6 | TGTGCCAGCAGTTACGTATTAGGGCGGGGCAATGAGCAGTTCTTC | CASSYVLGRGNEQFF
TRBD1 | once | TRBJ2-4 | TRBV11-2 | TGTGCCAGCAGCTTAACTGGGACAGGGGCCAAAAACATTCAGTACTTC | CASSLTGTGAKNIQYF
. | few | TRBJ2-1 | TRBV7-2 | TGTGCCAGCAGCTTATATTGGCGGCAGTTCTTC | CASSLYWRQFF
. | . | TRBJ1-6 | TRBV19 | TGTGCCAGTAGTATATCGACAGGATATAATTCACCCCTCCACTTT | CASSISTGYNSPLHF
. | once | TRBJ2-7 | TRBV6-2/TRBV6-3 | TGTGCCAGCAGTATCCGGGACCGTCACTACGAGCAGTACTTC | CASSIRDRHYEQYF
. | few | TRBJ1-3 | TRBV6-1 | TGTGCCAGCAGCCCGGGGGGGAAGTCTAGAGGAAACACCATATATTTT | CASSPGGKSRGNTIYF
. | . | TRBJ1-3 | TRBV6-2/TRBV6-3 | TGTGCCAGCAGTTATCGTCCGACTCCGAGCTCTGGAAACACCATATATTTT | CASSYRPTPSSGNTIYF
. | . | TRBJ2-2 | TRBV6-1 | TGTGCCAGCAGCCCCGCTTACGGGGAGCTGTTTTTT | CASSPAYGELFF
. | few | TRBJ2-3 | TRBV7-8 | TGTGCCAGCAGCGGTCATTCACCAGATACGCAGTATTTT | CASSGHSPDTQYF
TRBD1 | . | TRBJ1-2 | TRBV28 | TGTGCCAGCAGACAGGGGTGGGATGGCTACACCTTC | CASRQGWDGYTF
TRBD2 | . | TRBJ2-5 | TRBV20-1 | TGCAGTGCTCAGAGGGGTAGCGGGGGGGGAGAGACCCAGTACTTC | CSAQRGSGGGETQYF
. | few | TRBJ2-1 | TRBV2 | TGTGCCAGCTGGCCGATTTCCGATGAGCAGTTCTTC | CASWPISDEQFF
. | few | TRBJ2-3 | TRBV7-2 | TGTGCCAGCAGCTTCGGGCTCCAGGCCGGGTATTTT | CASSFGLQAGYF
TRBD2 | few | TRBJ2-1 | TRBV7-8 | TGTGCCAGCAGCTTAGCCTCGGGACGCGGGGGTGAGCAGTTCTTC | CASSLASGRGGEQFF
. | few | TRBJ2-1 | TRBV19 | TGTGCCAGTAGTATCGAGGGTAATGAGCAGTTCTTC | CASSIEGNEQFF
TRBD2 | . | TRBJ2-5 | TRBV6-8 | TGTGCCAGCAGGAACAAACTAGCGGTGGAGACCCAGTACTTC | CASRNKLAVETQYF
. | few | TRBJ1-6 | TRBV28 | TGTGCCAGCAGTTTATTTGTGGATTCACCCCTCCACTTT | CASSLFVDSPLHF
. | . | TRBJ2-3 | TRBV7-4 | TGTGCCAGCATTTACGGCAACACAGATACGCAGTATTTT | CASIYGNTDTQYF